These 31 T cell receptor beta chains originate from one sample sequenced in a study of shared clonotypes between healthy human individuals. The repertoire was sequenced with immunoSEQ multiplex PCR; TCRdb's copy has only in-frame clones and lacks some. The repertoire includes 800,000 to 950,000 clones, just over 95% of them detected once, and over 0.2% sits in the top ten. Naive CD8 cells, CD45RO-negative and positively selected for CCR7, excluded terminally differentiated effector memory CD45RA+ cells. Material: naive CD8+ T cells sorted from blood. The source of these receptors is a young man in good health.

DNA of the CDR3: TGTGCCAGCAGTCCCCTACTAGCGGGAGATGAGCAGTTCTTC. It codes for CASSPLLAGDEQFF. The V and J genes are TRBV27 and TRBJ2-1; 11 bases match TRBD2. The CDR3 loop spans 14 amino acids. V trimming: 5 bases; J trimming: 8 bases; junction bases outside the gene matches: 5. The germline V gene has CDR1 MNHEY and CDR2 SMNVEV (reference sequence).

This chain uses TRBV27 with TRBJ2-7, with unresolved D. The ends were cut back, 3 bases at V and 2 bases at J, with 11 bases in the middle. The CDR3 contains 14 residues. Germline lookup yields CDR1 MNHEY and CDR2 SMNVEV (reference sequence). In DNA, the CDR3 is TGTGCCAGCAGTTTTAGGCGGCCCCCCTACGAGCAGTACTTC. As protein: CASSFRRPPYEQYF.

V is TRBV27 and J is TRBJ1-1, with a possible D match to TRBD1 (5 bases). Germline V gives CDR1 MNHEY, CDR2 SMNVEV (reference sequence). This CDR3 has 16 residues. Deletions cut 6 bases from V and 0 bases from J, with 17 bases between. CDR3 sequence reads: CASRERDPAMNTEAFF. The CDR3 region has the DNA TGTGCCAGCAGAGAAAGGGACCCGGCCATGAACACTGAAGCTTTCTTT.

CDR3 in amino acids: CASSQVLAGVVPDTQYF. The CDR3 DNA reads as TGCGCCAGCAGCCAAGTCCTCGCGGGAGTTGTCCCAGATACGCAGTATTTT. The genes are TRBV4-3 and TRBJ2-3; 7 nucleotides agree with TRBD2. Germline V lookup: CDR1 LGHNA, CDR2 YSLEER. This CDR3 is 17 amino acids long. After removal of 1 base from V and 4 bases from J, the junction contained 11 bases not matched to a gene.

This chain links TRBV7-2 with TRBJ2-7, with D possibly called TRBD1 or TRBD2 (5 bases each). With 4 bases removed from V and 4 bases from J, the gap between germline ends came to 11 bases. The CDR3 has 13 amino acids. Germline lookup yields CDR1 SGHTA and CDR2 FQGNSA. The CDR3 sequence: CASSYWDGYEQYF. Written as DNA, the CDR3 is TGTGCCAGCAGCTACTGGGACGGTTACGAGCAGTACTTC. The complete variable domain, with remaining parts taken from reference TRBV7-2 and TRBJ2-7, reads GAGVSQSPSNKVTEKGKDVELRCDPISGHTALYWYRQSLGQGLEFLIYFQGNSAPDKSGLPSDRFSAERTGGSVSTLTIQRTQQEDSAVYLCASSYWDGYEQYFGPGTRLTVT.

This chain joins TRBV28 and TRBJ1-5, with 9 bases aligning to TRBD1. Germline CDR1 and CDR2: MDHEN and SYDVKM. J gave up 8 bases and V 3 bases, and 11 bases lay outside the gene matches. CDR3 length: 16 residues. CDR3 protein: CASSFLRDRVWEPQHF. CDR3 DNA sequence: TGTGCCAGCAGTTTTCTCAGGGACAGGGTTTGGGAGCCCCAGCATTTT.

The chain couples TRBV6-5 to TRBJ2-3; D is uncertain. V shed 2 bases and J shed 4 bases, with 16 bases lying between them. The length of the CDR3 is 16 residues. Germline V lookup: CDR1 MNHEY, CDR2 SVGAGI. CDR3: CASSYTHSAGPDTQYF. The CDR3 DNA follows: TGTGCCAGCAGTTACACCCACTCCGCAGGCCCAGATACGCAGTATTTT.

This clone was observed once. This sequence joins TRBV6-6 and TRBJ1-2; D may be TRBD1 (5 bases). Germline CDR1 MNHNY, CDR2 SVGAGI (reference sequence). The CDR3 sequence is 14 residues long. The germline V and J ends were trimmed by 7 bases and 4 bases, with 16 bases remaining between them. This CDR3 is CASTIGTAIYGYTF. In nucleotides, the CDR3 is TGTGCCAGCACTATAGGGACGGCAATCTATGGCTACACCTTC.

This chain uses TRBV28 with TRBJ1-1; D ambiguous. Germline values: CDR1 MDHEN, CDR2 SYDVKM. The CDR3 is made up of 17 amino acids. The V end lost 7 bases, the J end lost 3 bases, and 24 bases lay between the germline ends. The CDR3 protein is CASISPPASSWYTEAFF. The CDR3 DNA reads TGTGCCAGCATCTCCCCCCCAGCCTCTAGTTGGTACACTGAAGCTTTCTTT.

The V gene is TRBV5-1, the J gene TRBJ2-1; a possible D gene is TRBD1 (6 bases). Trimming pared 5 bases from V and 6 bases from J, leaving 24 bases between. This CDR3 is 17 amino acids long. Germline V gene sequence: CDR1 SGHRS, CDR2 YFSETQ. CDR3 in DNA: TGCGCCAGCAGTTACCTCGTCAACAGGGTGAATTCCAATGAGCAGTTCTTC. Translation: CASSYLVNRVNSNEQFF.

V gene TRBV5-1 combines with J gene TRBJ2-7; 9 nucleotides align to TRBD1. The CDR3 contains 13 residues. The germline V gene has CDR1 SGHRS and CDR2 YFSETQ. The J segment lost 6 bases and the V segment lost 4 bases, leaving 5 bases of the junction unmatched. The CDR3 coding sequence is TGCGCCAGCAGCGCGGGACAGGGAGGCGAGCAGTACTTC. Encoded protein: CASSAGQGGEQYF.

The chain carries TRBV6-6 and TRBJ2-1, with D perhaps TRBD2 (6 bases). The CDR3 is 16 residues long. V was trimmed by 0 bases and J by 4 bases, leaving 13 bases between them. Germline CDR1 reads MNHNY; CDR2 reads SVGAGI (reference sequence). CDR3 region: CASSYSRELKYNEQFF. As DNA, the CDR3 is TGTGCCAGCAGTTACTCTCGGGAGCTTAAGTACAATGAGCAGTTCTTC.

V usage is TRBV9 and J usage is TRBJ1-4; D is perhaps TRBD1 (6 bases). The CDR3 runs 14 residues. V was cut by 4 bases and J by 4 bases, with 11 bases left in between. Germline V CDR1 and CDR2: SGDLS, YYNGEE. This CDR3 is CASSPDSNNEKLFF. DNA for the CDR3: TGTGCCAGCAGCCCGGACAGTAATAATGAAAAACTGTTTTTT.

The gene calls are TRBV4-1 and TRBJ1-2; 10 bases align to TRBD1. This CDR3 is built from 16 residues. Trimming removed 4 bases from V and 6 bases from J; junction bases left unmatched: 11. In germline, CDR1 is MGHRA, CDR2 YSYEKL. In nucleotides, the CDR3 is TGCGCCAGCAGCCCCCCGATGGGACAGGGGAGTCATGGCTACACCTTC. This translates into CASSPPMGQGSHGYTF.

DNA for the CDR3: TGTGCCAGCAGCGTGTATCTAGCGGGAGGTGGGGATACGCAGTATTTT. Residues: CASSVYLAGGGDTQYF. This chain uses TRBV9 with TRBJ2-3; 11 nucleotides match TRBD2. The CDR3 is 16 residues long. J lost 6 bases, V lost 2 bases, and 8 bases had no gene match. Germline lookup yields CDR1 SGDLS and CDR2 YYNGEE.

This chain links TRBV27 with TRBJ2-1; a possible D gene is TRBD1 (6 bases). The CDR3 runs to 13 residues. Germline loops: CDR1 MNHEY, CDR2 SMNVEV (reference sequence). V lost 2 bases and J lost 8, with 10 bases in between. CDR3 sequence: CASSLGGFDEQFF. In DNA form, the CDR3 reads TGTGCCAGCAGTTTAGGGGGCTTCGATGAGCAGTTCTTC.

The chain is built from TRBV7-3 and TRBJ2-7, with a possible D match to TRBD1 (6 bases). Trimming left V 5 bases short and J 3 bases short, with 17 bases between. CDR1 SGHTA and CDR2 FQGTGA come from the germline V gene. The CDR3 is 15 amino acids. The CDR3 sequence is CASSPGQGPDYEQYF. The CDR3 nucleotides read TGTGCCAGCAGCCCCGGGCAGGGGCCTGACTACGAGCAGTACTTC.

V usage is TRBV27 and J usage is TRBJ2-3; 9 nucleotides align to TRBD2. The germline gives CDR1 MNHEY, CDR2 SMNVEV (reference sequence). With 5 bases clipped from V and 1 base from J, the junction kept 10 bases outside the gene matches. This CDR3 has 17 amino acids. CDR3 DNA sequence: TGTGCCAGCAGTCAACGAAACCTAGCGGGACGCACAGATACGCAGTATTTT. As protein: CASSQRNLAGRTDTQYF.

J is TRBJ2-3 and V is TRBV6-4, with D perhaps being TRBD1 or TRBD2 (5 bases each). This CDR3 is built from 16 residues. Germline V gives CDR1 MRHNA, CDR2 SNTAGT. Trimming pared 6 bases from V and 6 bases from J, leaving 22 bases between. CDR3 region: CASSPSRDARVDTQYF. The CDR3 DNA sequence: TGTGCCAGCAGCCCCTCACGGGACGCCAGGGTGGATACGCAGTATTTT.

J is TRBJ2-1 and V is TRBV2, with D perhaps matching TRBD2 (5 bases). V lost 7 bases and J lost 6, with 10 bases in between. The CDR3 consists of 12 residues. Germline values: CDR1 SNHLY, CDR2 FYNNEI. The CDR3, as DNA: TGTGCCAGCACGGGGTCAATCAATGAGCAGTTCTTC. This encodes CASTGSINEQFF.

The V gene is TRBV11-3, the J gene TRBJ2-2; a possible D gene is TRBD1 (6 bases). This CDR3 comprises 16 residues. Trimming took off 1 base at V and 7 bases at J, with 16 bases between the two ends. The germline V gene has CDR1 SGHNT and CDR2 YENEEA. The CDR3 DNA sequence: TGTGCCAGCAGCTTAGCCAGGGGTCGAAGTAGCGGGGAGCTGTTTTTT. Protein: CASSLARGRSSGELFF.

The chain carries TRBV7-2 and TRBJ2-7; 9 bases align to TRBD2. V was pared by 5 bases and J by 0 bases, with 5 bases of the junction left unmatched. The CDR3 consists of 15 residues. Germline CDR1 SGHTA, CDR2 FQGNSA. CDR3 sequence: CASSPSGASSYEQYF. CDR3 nucleotide sequence: TGTGCCAGCAGCCCTAGCGGGGCGAGCTCCTACGAGCAGTACTTC.

Points on this clone: Different DNA sequences within this sample yield the same CDR3. V and J are TRBV9 and TRBJ2-3; no clear D gene. Germline-derived CDR1 and CDR2 are SGDLS and YYNGEE. The CDR3 runs 13 residues. The ends were cut back, 0 bases at V and 1 base at J, with 3 bases in the middle. Here the CDR3 DNA reads TGTGCCAGCAGCGTAGATGGCACAGATACGCAGTATTTT. Encoded protein: CASSVDGTDTQYF. Complete variable domain (other parts from reference TRBV9 and TRBJ2-3): DSGVTQTPKHLITATGQRVTLRCSPRSGDLSVYWYQQSLDQGLQFLIQYYNGEERAKGNILERFSAQQFPDLHSELNLSSLELGDSALYFCASSVDGTDTQYFGPGTRLTVL.

The sample holds one count of this clone. The chain has TRBV9 and TRBJ2-1; D is uncertain. This CDR3 is 11 amino acids long. The germline V and J ends were trimmed by 4 bases and 9 bases, with 8 bases remaining between them. In germline, CDR1 is SGDLS, CDR2 YYNGEE. Here the CDR3 reads CASSTYTEQFF. CDR3 nucleotide sequence: TGTGCCAGCAGCACTTATACTGAGCAGTTCTTC. Combining the CDR3 with reference TRBV9 and TRBJ2-1 gives the whole variable domain DSGVTQTPKHLITATGQRVTLRCSPRSGDLSVYWYQQSLDQGLQFLIQYYNGEERAKGNILERFSAQQFPDLHSELNLSSLELGDSALYFCASSTYTEQFFGPGTRLTVL.

The chain recombines TRBV27 with TRBJ2-7, with TRBD2 as a possible D gene (6 bases). V lost 8 bases and J lost 1, with 15 bases in between. The CDR3 runs 14 residues. Germline CDR1 and CDR2: MNHEY and SMNVEV (reference sequence). CDR3 residues: CASQELAGSYEQYF. The CDR3 coding sequence is TGTGCCAGCCAGGAACTTGCGGGGTCCTACGAGCAGTACTTC.

The V call is TRBV9, the J call TRBJ2-3, with 8 bases that match TRBD1. This CDR3 is 16 amino acids long. V dropped 3 bases and J dropped 0; count of bases not matched to a gene: 6. Germline V gives CDR1 SGDLS, CDR2 YYNGEE. CDR3 DNA sequence: TGTGCCAGCAGCGCCCGGACAGGGTATAGCACAGATACGCAGTATTTT. This codes for CASSARTGYSTDTQYF.

The DNA for the CDR3 is TGTGCCAGCAGCTCAGACCGAGGTCCGGGCTACGAGCAGTACTTC. As protein: CASSSDRGPGYEQYF. This chain links TRBV7-2 with TRBJ2-7; D remains ambiguous. Germline V gene lookup returns CDR1 SGHTA and CDR2 FQGNSA. Trimming pared 4 bases from V and 3 bases from J, leaving 16 bases between. The CDR3 consists of 15 residues. Full variable domain (missing parts from reference TRBV7-2 and TRBJ2-7): GAGVSQSPSNKVTEKGKDVELRCDPISGHTALYWYRQSLGQGLEFLIYFQGNSAPDKSGLPSDRFSAERTGGSVSTLTIQRTQQEDSAVYLCASSSDRGPGYEQYFGPGTRLTVT.

This clone was counted once. V usage is TRBV9 and J usage is TRBJ2-7; D gene unclear. Trimming cost V 2 bases and J 0 bases, with 9 bases left between them. The CDR3 runs 14 residues. CDR1 and CDR2 from the germline V gene are SGDLS and YYNGEE. Written as DNA, the CDR3 is TGTGCCAGCAGCGTTTTACAGTACTCCTACGAGCAGTACTTC. Its protein is CASSVLQYSYEQYF.

V gene TRBV6-5 combines with J gene TRBJ2-2; D possibly corresponds to TRBD2 (5 bases). Germline loops: CDR1 MNHEY, CDR2 SVGAGI. The ends were cut back, 7 bases at V and 1 base at J, with 10 bases in the middle. The length of the CDR3 is 14 residues. CDR3 sequence reads: CASTREGNTGELFF. DNA of the CDR3: TGTGCCAGCACCCGGGAAGGGAACACCGGGGAGCTGTTTTTT.

The chain recombines TRBV6-5 with TRBJ2-1; tentative D call: TRBD1 (6 bases). Trimming pared 5 bases from V and 8 bases from J, leaving 16 bases between. Germline V lookup: CDR1 MNHEY, CDR2 SVGAGI. This CDR3 has 14 residues. CDR3 nucleotides: TGTGCCAGCAGTCGGGACATAAAGATAGATGAGCAGTTCTTC. Its protein is CASSRDIKIDEQFF.

Only one count was recorded for this clone. The chain couples TRBV7-9 to TRBJ2-1; 7 bases are a match to TRBD1. The trim removed 5 bases at V and 5 bases at J, leaving 9 bases unmatched. The CDR3 has 15 residues. Germline assignment: CDR1 SEHNR and CDR2 FQNEAQ (reference sequence). The CDR3 loop reads CASSHRDRGDNEQFF. CDR3 nucleotides: TGTGCCAGCAGCCACCGGGACAGAGGGGACAATGAGCAGTTCTTC. Using reference TRBV7-9 and TRBJ2-1 for the parts outside the CDR3, the full variable domain is DTGVSQNPRHKITKRGQNVTFRCDPISEHNRLYWYRQTLGQGPEFLTYFQNEAQLEKSRLLSDRFSAERPKGSFSTLEIQRTEQGDSAMYLCASSHRDRGDNEQFFGPGTRLTVL.